This T cell receptor (beta chain) was sequenced for a study of response to subunit inactivated influenza vaccine. Using its own MiXCR run on the RT-PCR reads, TCRdb lists one record per CDR3 protein. The sample has hundreds of thousands of distinct CDR3 sequences, around 13% seen once. Study-level results: The authors suggested that every seasonal influenza vaccination recruits few new T cells.

Per the germline V gene, CDR1 is MGHRA and CDR2 is YSYEKL. V lost 0 bases, J lost 4 bases, and 12 bases lay in between. This CDR3 spans 15 amino acids. This clonotype was found a few times. The target antigen is unknown. This sequence joins TRBV4-1 and TRBJ1-1; D remains ambiguous. Material: PBMCs from blood, obtained roughly 2 weeks before vaccination. This receptor was identified in a man aged 45 to 65 who received an inactivated influenza vaccine. The CDR3 sequence: CASSQDLGASTEAFF. CDR3 nucleotide sequence: TGCGCCAGCAGCCAAGATCTGGGAGCAAGCACTGAAGCTTTCTTT.